The clone carrying this TCR beta chain appeared once. The sample belongs to a study of OX40 agonist ivuxolimab in advanced cancers. Germline V gene sequence: CDR1 WSHSY, CDR2 SAAADI. V was trimmed by 6 bases and J by 5 bases, leaving 14 bases between them. The CDR3 length is 13 residues. Sequencing was performed with immunoSEQ multiplex PCR; in TCRdb, only in-frame clones are kept and a portion is missing. This table holds 46,000 or so clones, more than 75% found once. This receptor was taken from an adult with an advanced solid tumor such as melanoma, head and neck, liver or kidney cancer. The source material was CD4+ or CD8+ T cells sorted from blood, sampled in a trial of the OX40 agonist ivuxolimab. This chain connects TRBV10-2 to TRBJ2-7; D is possibly TRBD1 (6 bases). This chain's CDR3 is CASSAGTKDEQYF. Written as DNA, the CDR3 is TGCGCCAGCAGCGCCGGGACAAAAGACGAGCAGTACTTC.